The present T cell receptor beta chain was sequenced within a study of T-cell memory formation after mild COVID-19 (dated by TCRdb to 2020 to 2022). Looking at the study overall: TCR sequence clusters from the two donors were found to be largely donor specific. Two young, previously healthy adult volunteers made up the cohort, one male and one female. T-cell clones expanding and contracting after mild COVID-19 in two donors were tracked by longitudinal TCRalpha and TCRbeta repertoire sequencing. What the research found in general, with its limitations: Only a couple of mild cases were covered by the study, and larger cohorts that include severe cases with pre-infection samples were considered necessary. SARS-CoV-2 specificity of the second-wave clones peaking on day 37 was not confirmed. Contracting CD4+ clones were found mainly in CM and EM memory subsets, while CD8+ clones were enriched in EMRA. Balanced CD4/CD8 phenotypes were observed for clones contracting from day 15 to 85, whereas a bias towards CD4+ was observed for a second wave of clones expanding from day 15 to 37. Some responding clones were detected in pre-infection memory, suggesting pre-existing cross-reactive memory T cells joined the SARS-CoV-2 response.

This clonotype came up a few times. Its antigen is unknown. No per-base quality is available; no much larger clone lies one base away. As encoded in the germline V gene, CDR1 is KGHSH while CDR2 is LQKENI. Trimming takes 4 bases off V and 8 bases off J; junction bases not matched to a gene: 12. Its CDR3 holds 16 amino acids, cysteine through phenylalanine. Only the CDR3 portion is preserved as DNA: 48 bases, with reading frame beginning at the first base. This sample was sequenced with an Illumina NovaSeq 6000. cDNA libraries for TCRalpha and TCRbeta were prepared by 5'RACE using constant-segment primers, with sample barcodes and unique molecular identifiers added. Trizol reagent was used to extract RNA from every sample. The libraries were amplified in two PCR steps, and the second step added a second sample barcode and Illumina TruSeq adapters. Libraries were sequenced on an Illumina NovaSeq with 2 x 150 bp paired-end reads. The study's processing was this. With migec v1.2.7, reads were demultiplexed and then collapsed into UMI-guided consensus sequences. Using mixcr v2.1.11, UMI consensuses were aligned to TRA and TRB V and J templates and then assembled into clonotypes. Clonotypes were classified as expanded or contracted when called significant by both edgeR and NoisET, with noise models trained on biological replicates. For edgeR calls, the thresholds were a false discovery rate-adjusted p below 0.01 and a log2 fold-change of 1. PCA with hierarchical clustering of max-normalized trajectories of the 1000 most abundant clonotypes was used as exploratory dynamics analysis. Separately sequenced CD4+ and CD8+ repertoires were used to assign the CD4 or CD8 phenotype of responding clones. The public reads were reanalyzed by TCRdb: fastp trimming at Q25, MiXCR alignment, in-frame beta chains only. Every distinct CDR3 protein forms one entry, paired with its most common genes and DNA. Clone size and V and J calls follow TCRdb, not the original study. In all, the sample holds hundreds of thousands of distinct CDR3 sequences, and approximately 24% of those were seen once. The ten largest clonotypes hold around 8.1% of the sample.

PBMCs were isolated by Ficoll-Paque density gradient centrifugation. Sequencing input: PBMCs or a T cell subset sorted from them (not recorded which). The receptor chain draws on TRBV18 and TRBJ2-1; the central 9 bases match TRBD1. This sequence was found in an adult woman who had mild COVID-19 (a few samples of this study predate the infection). The sample titles of this study are shuffled in the database, so cell type and time point are left out; the donor was told from shared clones. The DNA sequence is given as TGTGCCAGCTCACGTCACGACAGGGGGATGGCGGATGAGCAGTTCTTC. Its coded protein is CASSRHDRGMADEQFF.